What follows are 5 T cell receptor beta chains derived from one specimen sequenced in a study of a mutant IDH1 vaccine in newly diagnosed glioma. Time point given: week 11, during vaccination. Doses of 300 ug of mutant IDH1 20-mer peptide were given with topical imiquimod. TCRdb's copy holds only in-frame clones and misses some; the assay was immunoSEQ multiplex PCR. The sample has around 65,000 clones, around 80% seen once. Their recognized antigens are unknown. Material: PBMCs, obtained from a glioma patient whose treatment included an IDH1 peptide vaccine. These receptors were collected from a man in his forties or fifties with glioma.

This clone was counted only a few times. This rearrangement joins TRBV28 to TRBJ1-2; D might be TRBD1 (6 bases). The V gene lost 5 bases and the J gene lost 1 base, with 17 bases spanning the gap. Germline CDR1 and CDR2: MDHEN and SYDVKM. CDR3 length: 16 residues. CDR3 residues: CASSGTMRGFNYGYTF. The CDR3 DNA reads as TGTGCCAGCAGTGGGACAATGAGGGGGTTTAACTATGGCTACACCTTC.

V and J are TRBV6-1 and TRBJ1-4, with 7 positions matching TRBD1. Germline V gene data show CDR1 as MNHNS and CDR2 as SASEGT. CDR3 size: 14 residues. The ends lost 1 base at V and 7 bases at J; junction bases unmatched: 3. CDR3 protein: CASSEGQGFEKLFF. The CDR3 region has the DNA TGTGCCAGCAGTGAAGGACAGGGTTTTGAAAAACTGTTTTTT.

The chain links TRBV29-1 to TRBJ2-3, with D possibly matching TRBD1 (6 bases). The V gene's germline CDR1 is SQVTM and CDR2 ANQGSEA. Trimming cost V 7 bases and J 0 bases, with 17 bases left between them. This CDR3 is built from 15 residues. The CDR3 DNA reads TGCAGCGCTAGAGCAGGGACACTAAGCACAGATACGCAGTATTTT. It encodes CSARAGTLSTDTQYF.

The V and J genes are TRBV6-5 and TRBJ2-7, with TRBD1 identical over 7 bases. With V trimmed by 4 bases and J by 6 bases, 3 bases remained unmatched. Germline CDR1 MNHEY, CDR2 SVGAGI. The CDR3 is made up of 12 amino acids. CDR3 residues: CASSWSGGEQYF. CDR3 nucleotides: TGTGCCAGCAGTTGGTCAGGGGGCGAGCAGTACTTC.

The gene calls are TRBV19 and TRBJ2-2, with 9 nucleotides matching TRBD2. There are 13 residues in the CDR3. V was clipped by 4 bases and J by 7 bases; unmatched bases: 1. Germline lookup yields CDR1 LNHDA and CDR2 SQIVND (reference sequence). CDR3: CASSSSGSGELFF. The CDR3 DNA follows: TGTGCCAGTAGTAGTAGCGGGAGCGGGGAGCTGTTTTTT.